The T cell receptor (beta chain) described here comes from a study of somatic mutations in cytotoxic T cells in rheumatoid arthritis. Repertoires were generated with immunoSEQ multiplex PCR, while TCRdb's copy carries only in-frame clones and drops some. The sample lists about 19,000 clones; approximately 75% were seen once. The origin of this receptor is an adult with rheumatoid arthritis. The sequencing input was CD8+ T cells sorted from blood.

The chain's CDR3 is CATSFRTGPNEQFF. The CDR3 coding sequence is TGTGCCACCAGTTTCAGGACAGGGCCAAATGAGCAGTTCTTC. V is TRBV15 and J is TRBJ2-1, with 8 positions matching TRBD1. The CDR3 extends over 14 amino acids. CDR1 and CDR2 from the germline V gene are LNHNV and YYDKDF (reference sequence). V lost 6 bases to trimming and J lost 7 bases; unmatched junction nucleotides: 8.